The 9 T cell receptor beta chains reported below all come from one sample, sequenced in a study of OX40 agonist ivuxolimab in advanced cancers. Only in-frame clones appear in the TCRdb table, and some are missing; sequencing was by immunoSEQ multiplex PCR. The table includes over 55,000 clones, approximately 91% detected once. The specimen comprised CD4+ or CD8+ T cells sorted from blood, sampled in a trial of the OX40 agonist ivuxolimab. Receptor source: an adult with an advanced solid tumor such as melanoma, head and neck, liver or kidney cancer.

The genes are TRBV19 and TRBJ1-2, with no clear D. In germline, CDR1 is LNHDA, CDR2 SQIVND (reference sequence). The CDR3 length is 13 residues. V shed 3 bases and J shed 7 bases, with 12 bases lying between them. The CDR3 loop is CASSIGVTGGYTF. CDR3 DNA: TGTGCCAGTAGTATTGGGGTAACTGGTGGCTACACCTTC.

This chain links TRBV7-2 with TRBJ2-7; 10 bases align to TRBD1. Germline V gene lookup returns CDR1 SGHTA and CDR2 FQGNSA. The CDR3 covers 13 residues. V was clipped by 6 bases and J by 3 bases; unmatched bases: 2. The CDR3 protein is CASSGDRGYEQYF. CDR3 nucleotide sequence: TGTGCCAGCAGTGGGGACAGGGGCTACGAGCAGTACTTC.

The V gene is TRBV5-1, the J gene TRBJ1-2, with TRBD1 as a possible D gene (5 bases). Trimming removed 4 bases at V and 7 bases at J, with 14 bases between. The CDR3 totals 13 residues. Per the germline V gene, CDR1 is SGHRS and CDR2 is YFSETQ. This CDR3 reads CASSGTGEGGYTF. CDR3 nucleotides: TGCGCCAGCAGCGGGACTGGGGAAGGTGGCTACACCTTC.

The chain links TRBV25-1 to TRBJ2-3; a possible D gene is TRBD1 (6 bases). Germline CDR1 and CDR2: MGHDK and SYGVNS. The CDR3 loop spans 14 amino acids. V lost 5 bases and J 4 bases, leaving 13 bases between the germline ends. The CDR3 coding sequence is TGTGCCAGCAGTTACAGGGTTGGTTCAGATACGCAGTATTTT. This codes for CASSYRVGSDTQYF.

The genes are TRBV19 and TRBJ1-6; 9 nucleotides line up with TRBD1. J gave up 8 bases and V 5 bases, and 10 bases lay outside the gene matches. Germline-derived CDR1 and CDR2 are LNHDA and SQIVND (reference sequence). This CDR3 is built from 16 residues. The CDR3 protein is CASSQPGQGLDSPLHF. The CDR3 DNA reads TGTGCCAGTAGTCAACCGGGACAGGGCTTAGATTCACCCCTCCACTTT. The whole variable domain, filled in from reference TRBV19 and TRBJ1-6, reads DGGITQSPKYLFRKEGQNVTLSCEQNLNHDAMYWYRQDPGQGLRLIYYSQIVNDFQKGDIAEGYSVSREKKESFPLTVTSAQKNPTAFYLCASSQPGQGLDSPLHFGNGTRLTVT.

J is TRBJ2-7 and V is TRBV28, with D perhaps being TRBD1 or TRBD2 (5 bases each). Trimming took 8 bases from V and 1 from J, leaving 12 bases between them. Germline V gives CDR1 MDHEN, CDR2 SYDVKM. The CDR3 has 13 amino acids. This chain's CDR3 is CASGRDGSYEQYF. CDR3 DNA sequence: TGTGCCAGCGGCCGGGACGGGTCCTACGAGCAGTACTTC.

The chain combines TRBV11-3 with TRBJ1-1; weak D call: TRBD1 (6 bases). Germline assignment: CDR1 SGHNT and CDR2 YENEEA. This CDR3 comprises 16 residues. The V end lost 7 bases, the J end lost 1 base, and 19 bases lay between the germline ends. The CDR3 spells CASNPSGGGPNTEAFF. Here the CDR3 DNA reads TGTGCCAGCAACCCATCAGGAGGGGGACCGAACACTGAAGCTTTCTTT.

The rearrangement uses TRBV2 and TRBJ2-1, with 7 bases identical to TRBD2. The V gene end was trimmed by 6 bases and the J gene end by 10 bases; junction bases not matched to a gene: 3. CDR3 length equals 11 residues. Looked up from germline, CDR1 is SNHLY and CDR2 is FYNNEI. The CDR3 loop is CASRRAGEQFF. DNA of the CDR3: TGTGCCAGCAGAAGAGCGGGAGAGCAGTTCTTC. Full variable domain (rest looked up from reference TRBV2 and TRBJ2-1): EPEVTQTPSHQVTQMGQEVILRCVPISNHLYFYWYRQILGQKVEFLVSFYNNEISEKSEIFDDQFSVERPDGSNFTLKIRSTKLEDSAMYFCASRRAGEQFFGPGTRLTVL.

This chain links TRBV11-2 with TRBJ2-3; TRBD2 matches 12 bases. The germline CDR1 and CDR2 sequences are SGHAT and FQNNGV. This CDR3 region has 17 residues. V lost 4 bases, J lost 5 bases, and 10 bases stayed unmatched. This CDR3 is CASSSNPSGRAGDTQYF. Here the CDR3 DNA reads TGTGCCAGCAGCTCGAACCCTAGCGGGAGGGCCGGAGATACGCAGTATTTT.